The 5 T cell receptor beta chains below come from one sample, sequenced in a study of Ad26.COV2.S vaccination and SARS-CoV-2 variants. The protocol was immunoSEQ multiplex PCR, while the TCRdb copy is restricted to in-frame clones and leaves out a portion. This sample has about 320,000 clones; about 86% occur once, and the top ten carry 1.9%. As to treatment: around 19 received Ad26.COV2.S at low or high dose, single or two shots; roughly five received placebo; per-sample allocation not given. It was on day 63 after the first vaccine or placebo injection that samples were taken. The material was peripheral blood, obtained in a trial of Ad26.COV2.S vaccine versus placebo. These receptors were obtained from a person between 18 and 65 years old who received the Ad26.COV2.S COVID-19 vaccine or a placebo.

The chain links TRBV29-1 to TRBJ1-1; D is possibly TRBD1 (6 bases). Germline V lookup: CDR1 SQVTM, CDR2 ANQGSEA. V lost 6 bases and J lost 4, with 21 bases in between. This CDR3 spans 15 amino acids. DNA of the CDR3: TGCAGCGTGCGGGGGGCATCAGAGTCAGCCACTGAAGCTTTCTTT. The encoded protein is CSVRGASESATEAFF.

DNA for the CDR3: TGCGCCAGCAGCCAAGAAGTGTCTAACTCTGGAAACACCATATATTTT. Residues: CASSQEVSNSGNTIYF. J is TRBJ1-3 and V is TRBV4-3; D is undetermined. The CDR3 is made up of 16 amino acids. Germline loops: CDR1 LGHNA, CDR2 YSLEER. Trimming pared 0 bases from V and 0 bases from J, leaving 9 bases between.

J is TRBJ2-5 and V is TRBV9, with TRBD1 matching 7 bases. The V segment lost 2 bases and the J segment 3 bases; nucleotides outside the gene matches: 7. Germline lookup yields CDR1 SGDLS and CDR2 YYNGEE. The CDR3 has 15 residues. CDR3 sequence: CASSVTDRVEETQYF. The CDR3 bases are TGTGCCAGCAGCGTGACAGACAGGGTGGAAGAGACCCAGTACTTC.

The chain recombines TRBV7-8 with TRBJ2-7, with D perhaps assigned TRBD1 or TRBD2 (5 bases each). The germline V gene encodes CDR1 SGHVS and CDR2 FQNEAQ. This CDR3 is 14 amino acids long. V lost 1 base, J lost 0 bases, and 7 bases lay in between. The CDR3: CASSLVGGSYEQYF. CDR3 coding DNA: TGTGCCAGCAGCTTAGTTGGGGGCTCCTACGAGCAGTACTTC. Filled out from reference TRBV7-8 and TRBJ2-7, the complete variable domain reads GAGVSQSPRYKVAKRGQDVALRCDPISGHVSLFWYQQALGQGPEFLTYFQNEAQLDKSGLPSDRFFAERPEGSVSTLKIQRTQQEDSAVYLCASSLVGGSYEQYFGPGTRLTVT.

V usage is TRBV25-1 and J usage is TRBJ2-3; D remains unclear. The V end lost 5 bases, the J end lost 4 bases, and 4 bases lay between the germline ends. Germline V gene data show CDR1 as MGHDK and CDR2 as SYGVNS. The length of the CDR3 is 11 residues. Here the CDR3 DNA reads TGTGCCAGCAGTCAGGCAGATACGCAGTATTTT. This codes for CASSQADTQYF.